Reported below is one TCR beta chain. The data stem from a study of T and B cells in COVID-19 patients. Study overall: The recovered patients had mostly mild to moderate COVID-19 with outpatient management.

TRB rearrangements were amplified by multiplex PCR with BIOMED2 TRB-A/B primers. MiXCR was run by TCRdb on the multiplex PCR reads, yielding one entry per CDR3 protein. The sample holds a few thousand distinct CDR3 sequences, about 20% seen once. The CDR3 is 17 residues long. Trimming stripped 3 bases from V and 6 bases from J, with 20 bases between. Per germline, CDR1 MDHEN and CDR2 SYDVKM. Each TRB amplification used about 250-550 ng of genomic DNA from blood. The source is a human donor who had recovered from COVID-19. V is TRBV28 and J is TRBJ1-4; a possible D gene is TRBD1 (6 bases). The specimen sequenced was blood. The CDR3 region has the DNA TGTGCCAGCAGTTTCAAACGGGGGGCGGGTAGTCATGAAAAACTGTTTTTT. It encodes CASSFKRGAGSHEKLFF.